One sample yielded the 9 T cell receptor beta chains listed below, sequenced in a study of regulatory T cells in long-lasting Graves disease. Arm-PCR of CDR3 regions with iRepertoire HTBI primers generated TCR beta libraries. TCRdb recomputed calls from the multiplex PCR reads with MiXCR, one row per CDR3 protein. Of 680,000 or so distinct CDR3 sequences listed, 16% were seen once; the top ten hold 18%. The time point was: newly diagnosed GD, antithyroid drugs for less than 3 months. From RNA extracted from PBMCs, the TCR library was made. These same data were also listed under a study on T cells in Graves' hyperthyroidism and ophthalmopathy.

The specimen was peripheral blood mononuclear cells (PBMCs), collected at new diagnosis, from a patient treated with antithyroid drugs. Receptors originate from a woman younger than 45 with Graves disease.

This clonotype was observed many times. This chain uses TRBV2 with TRBJ2-7, with D possibly matching TRBD2 (6 bases). Trimming cost V 3 bases and J 2 bases, with 20 bases left between them. The CDR3 length is 17 residues. CDR1 and CDR2 (germline): SNHLY, FYNNEI. CDR3 sequence reads: CASSDPAVAVIAYEQYF. The CDR3 DNA reads as TGTGCCAGCAGTGATCCGGCGGTAGCGGTAATCGCCTACGAGCAGTACTTC.

V usage is TRBV5-6 and J usage is TRBJ1-1, with D maybe TRBD1 (6 bases). Germline-derived CDR1 and CDR2 are SGHDT and YYEEEE. V lost 4 bases and J 0 bases, leaving 13 bases between the germline ends. The CDR3 runs 15 residues. CDR3 loop: CASSVLQGLNTEAFF. The CDR3 DNA is TGTGCCAGCAGCGTGCTCCAGGGGTTGAACACTGAAGCTTTCTTT.

This clonotype was observed a few times. The V gene is TRBV30, the J gene TRBJ2-2; perhaps TRBD1 as D (5 bases). The V end was cut by 0 bases, the J end by 7 bases, with 9 bases between. The length of the CDR3 is 13 residues. Looked up from germline, CDR1 is GTSNPN and CDR2 is SVGIG (reference sequence). The CDR3 reads CAWSVGAGGELFF. CDR3 coding DNA: TGTGCCTGGAGTGTAGGGGCCGGCGGGGAGCTGTTTTTT.

The V call is TRBV6-1, the J call TRBJ1-6; D is ambiguous. Germline V CDR1 and CDR2: MNHNS, SASEGT. This CDR3 comprises 15 residues. V dropped 6 bases and J dropped 7 bases, with 16 bases sitting between them. Here the CDR3 reads CASRQRAIGNSPLHF. Written as DNA, the CDR3 is TGTGCCAGCAGGCAGCGGGCTATAGGGAATTCACCCCTCCACTTT.

In this sample, this clonotype turned up many times. The chain uses TRBV7-6 and TRBJ2-7, with TRBD2 identical over 8 bases. The CDR3 length is 17 residues. The ends lost 5 bases at V and 6 bases at J; junction bases unmatched: 18. Per the germline V gene, CDR1 is SGHVS and CDR2 is FNYEAQ. CDR3 coding DNA: TGTGCCAGCAGCCTCGAAGCCGGGGGGGGAATTCAAGTCGAGCAGTACTTC. This sequence encodes CASSLEAGGGIQVEQYF.

This clonotype came up a few times. This sequence joins TRBV19 and TRBJ1-2; D not certain. Germline V lookup: CDR1 LNHDA, CDR2 SQIVND (reference sequence). V dropped 6 bases and J dropped 3 bases, with 14 bases sitting between them. The CDR3 extends over 14 amino acids. The CDR3 region has the DNA TGTGCCAGTAGCCGTCGGGATTACGACTATGGCTACACCTTC. Translated: CASSRRDYDYGYTF.

A few counts support this clonotype. The chain joins TRBV18 to TRBJ1-4, with 7 bases matching TRBD1. V was clipped by 6 bases and J by 10 bases; unmatched bases: 17. Germline V gives CDR1 KGHSH, CDR2 LQKENI. The CDR3 spans 16 residues. The CDR3 DNA reads TGTGCCAGCTCCCGCACCCCAAGGACAGGCATCCCAAAACTGTTTTTT. Protein product: CASSRTPRTGIPKLFF.

This clonotype was counted only a few times. The chain employs TRBV5-1 and TRBJ1-6; 11 nucleotides agree with TRBD1. The V segment lost 2 bases and the J segment 10 bases; nucleotides outside the gene matches: 8. The CDR3 totals 16 residues. The germline V gene has CDR1 SGHRS and CDR2 YFSETQ. CDR3 coding DNA: TGCGCCAGCAGCTTTGGGACAGGGGGTTTTCGGTCACCCCTCCACTTT. This encodes CASSFGTGGFRSPLHF.

There are a few counts of this clonotype. The chain combines TRBV5-1 with TRBJ1-1, with D perhaps TRBD1 (6 bases). The germline gives CDR1 SGHRS, CDR2 YFSETQ. This CDR3 is 15 amino acids long. V was clipped by 1 base and J by 5 bases, with 15 bases between them. Here the CDR3 DNA reads TGCGCCAGCAGCTTGTACAGGGACCCCGTTACTGAAGCTTTCTTT. Protein: CASSLYRDPVTEAFF. Full variable domain (rest looked up from reference TRBV5-1 and TRBJ1-1): KAGVTQTPRYLIKTRGQQVTLSCSPISGHRSVSWYQQTPGQGLQFLFEYFSETQRNKGNFPGRFSGRQFSNSRSEMNVSTLELGDSALYLCASSLYRDPVTEAFFGQGTRLTVV.